The present T cell receptor beta chain was sequenced within a study of blood T cells in healthy people across ages. General study results and limits: Relative to aged donors, long-lived donors carried more naive CD4+ cells and displayed higher diversity.

CDR1 SQVTM and CDR2 ANQGSEA come from the germline V gene. V was cut by 4 bases and J by 1 base, with 11 bases left in between. The CDR3 length is 14 residues. This clonotype has just one count. What it recognizes is unknown. A read error may explain this, as a much larger clone is one base away. A second about 6 to 12 cycle PCR used barcoded and J-beta primers. MiXCR, run by TCRdb on the 5' RACE reads, gives a single entry per CDR3 protein. The sample has over 950,000 distinct CDR3 sequences, just over 50% seen once. This sequence joins TRBV29-1 and TRBJ1-5, with no clear D. The source of this sequence is a woman aged 55-70 years in good health. Sequencing was carried out using blood. CDR3 protein: CSVADIPSNQPQHF. The CDR3, as DNA: TGCAGCGTTGCCGACATACCCAGCAATCAGCCCCAGCATTTT.